This is a list of T cell receptor beta chains from one sample in a study of CD8 T cells in ankylosing spondylitis. TCRdb analysed the 5' RACE reads with MiXCR anew, one entry per CDR3 protein. The table lists over 450,000 distinct CDR3 sequences, 12% of them singletons. The material sequenced was blood, either unsorted or a sorted T cell fraction (not recorded which). The receptors originated from a male donor with ankylosing spondylitis. Both conserved end residues are part of each CDR3. A D gene is named only where the DNA matches it firmly. Where a row states a size, it is once, few, many or the class of an expanded clone; other rows omit it.

>TRBD2|TRBJ2-5|13|many|TRBV10-1
TGCGCCAGCAGTGAGGGGGACGCGGGGGACCAGTACTTC
CASSEGDAGDQYF
>.|TRBJ2-3|13|.|TRBV7-2
TGTGCCAGCAGCTTCTACCCCACAGATACGCAGTATTTT
CASSFYPTDTQYF
>.|TRBJ1-4|14|.|TRBV5-1
TGCGCCAGCAGCTTGGACGGCAGTCGGGAAAAACTGTTTTTT
CASSLDGSREKLFF
>.|TRBJ2-7|15|.|TRBV6-5
TGTGCCAGCAGTTACTCGAGTTCGGAATGGGGCGAGCAGTACTTC
CASSYSSSEWGEQYF
>.|TRBJ2-5|13|.|TRBV3-1
TGTGCCAGCAGCCCCAACGACCTAGAGACCCAGTACTTC
CASSPNDLETQYF
>TRBD1|TRBJ1-5|16|many|TRBV24-1
TGTGCCACCAGTGACGCGGACAGGGGAAGCAATCAGCCCCAGCATTTT
CATSDADRGSNQPQHF
>TRBD2|TRBJ2-1|17|many|TRBV29-1
TGCAGCGTTGAACCTTGGACTAGCCTTCCCTCCTACAATGAGCAGTTCTTC
CSVEPWTSLPSYNEQFF
>.|TRBJ1-1|16|few|TRBV5-1
TGCGCCAGCACCACTGAAGGGGGTAGATCTAACGCTGAAGCTTTCTTT
CASTTEGGRSNAEAFF
>TRBD1|TRBJ2-7|14|.|TRBV7-9
TGTGCCAGCAGCGCAAGGGACAGCTCCTACGAGCAGTACTTC
CASSARDSSYEQYF
>.|TRBJ2-1|19|few|TRBV24-1
TGTGCCACCAGTGGTACTGGCAGGCGGGAAGGTTTCGCCTACAATGAGCAGTTCTTC
CATSGTGRREGFAYNEQFF
>TRBD2|TRBJ2-7|17|few|TRBV3-1
TGTGCCAGCAGCCAATCGGGACTAGCCAGGAGCTCCTACGAGCAGTACTTC
CASSQSGLARSSYEQYF
>TRBD2|TRBJ2-3|18|many|TRBV5-1
TGCGCCAGCAGCTTCGGGCTAGCGGGAATACTTAGCACAGATACGCAGTATTTT
CASSFGLAGILSTDTQYF
>TRBD1|TRBJ1-2|13|few|TRBV2
TGTGCCAGGGGGACAGGGCGATACTATGGCTACACCTTC
CARGTGRYYGYTF
>TRBD1|TRBJ2-3|16|.|TRBV27
TGTGCCAGCAGTCTCAAATGGACAGGGGGCCCCGATACGCAGTATTTT
CASSLKWTGGPDTQYF
>.|TRBJ1-4|15|few|TRBV5-1
TGCGCCAGCAGCTTGGTAGGGGGGATGGATGAAAAACTGTTTTTT
CASSLVGGMDEKLFF
>TRBD1|TRBJ2-5|13|.|TRBV29-1
TGCGCTGTGGGCAGGGGACAGTTAGAGACCCAGTACTTC
CAVGRGQLETQYF
>TRBD2|TRBJ2-1|18|.|TRBV7-8
TGTGCCAGCAGCACCAGACTAGCCCCTACGAGGTCCTACAATGAGCAGTTCTTC
CASSTRLAPTRSYNEQFF
>.|TRBJ2-7|13|.|TRBV11-3
TGTGCCAGCAGCTTAAAACCCGTCGGGGATTCGTACTTC
CASSLKPVGDSYF
>TRBD2|TRBJ2-5|15|.|TRBV3-1
TGTGCCAGCAGCCAAGATAGGACTAGCAGAGAGACCCAGTACTTC
CASSQDRTSRETQYF
>TRBD2|TRBJ2-1|15|once|TRBV5-4
TGTGCCAGCAGCGACGGGACTAGCGGGAGAAATGAGCAGTTCTTC
CASSDGTSGRNEQFF
>.|TRBJ1-2|17|few|TRBV10-1
TGCGCCAGCAGTGAATCCGCCGACAGATCAACGATCTATGGCTACACCTTC
CASSESADRSTIYGYTF
>.|TRBJ2-2|14|.|TRBV20-1
TGCAGTGCTAGAATTACGGGGGCCTCCGGGGAGCTGTTTTTT
CSARITGASGELFF
>TRBD1|TRBJ2-5|17|few|TRBV11-2
TGTGCCAGCAGCTTAGGAACGACAGGGGATGGGGCAGAGACCCAGTACTTC
CASSLGTTGDGAETQYF
>.|TRBJ1-2|16|few|TRBV10-3
TGTGCCATCAGTGAGTCGAGAGGAGATCCGGACTATGGCTACACCTTC
CAISESRGDPDYGYTF
>.|TRBJ2-1|14|many|TRBV5-1
TGCGCCAGCAGGCAAGCCTCGGGGCTTAATGAGCAGTTCTTC
CASRQASGLNEQFF
>.|TRBJ1-1|15|many|TRBV11-2
TGTGCCAGCAGCCTTCTAACAGGCACCAACACTGAAGCTTTCTTT
CASSLLTGTNTEAFF
>TRBD1|TRBJ2-1|16|few|TRBV24-1
TGTGCCACCAGTGATAAAATGGACAGGGGGGGGGGTGAGCAGTTCTTC
CATSDKMDRGGGEQFF
>.|TRBJ2-7|14|few|TRBV11-2
TGTGCCAGCAGCTTAGTCGGCAGGGTCGACGAGCAGTACTTC
CASSLVGRVDEQYF
>.|TRBJ2-2|14|.|TRBV7-6
TGTGCCAGCAAAGAGACTCTGGACACCGGGGAGCTGTTTTTT
CASKETLDTGELFF
>.|TRBJ2-1|13|.|TRBV19
TGTGCCAGTAGTATAGACCGGATATCAGAGCAGTTCTTC
CASSIDRISEQFF
>TRBD2|TRBJ2-7|15|.|TRBV5-6
TGTGCCAGCAGCCCTGGACTAGCGGCCCTCTACGAGCAGTACTTC
CASSPGLAALYEQYF
>.|TRBJ2-3|15|few|TRBV5-6
TGTGCCAGCAGCTTGTCGCAGGACTACACAGATACGCAGTATTTT
CASSLSQDYTDTQYF
>.|TRBJ2-5|16|.|TRBV24-1
TGTGCCACCAGTGATCACGACACCTCGACTCAAGAGACCCAGTACTTC
CATSDHDTSTQETQYF
>.|TRBJ2-2|16|.|TRBV27
TGTGCCAGCAGTTTAGTGGCAGCGACGAACACCGGGGAGCTGTTTTTT
CASSLVAATNTGELFF
>TRBD1|TRBJ1-2|15|.|TRBV20-1
TGCAGTGCTAGAGCAAGGACAGGGGCCACTCATGGCTACACCTTC
CSARARTGATHGYTF
>TRBD2|TRBJ2-1|15|.|TRBV12-3/TRBV12-4
TGTGCCAGCAGGATCACTAGCGGGGTGGGGAATGAGCAGTTCTTC
CASRITSGVGNEQFF
>TRBD2|TRBJ2-2|16|many|TRBV9
TGTGCCAGCAGCGCGACCTCACTAGCGGGAGCTTCGGAGCTGTTTTTT
CASSATSLAGASELFF
>.|TRBJ1-1|14|.|TRBV20-1
TGCAGTGCTAGAGATGGGCCTAGGAACACTGAAGCTTTCTTT
CSARDGPRNTEAFF
>.|TRBJ2-3|16|.|TRBV7-8
TGTGCCAGCAGCTTAAACCTCATCGGGACTGGGGATACGCAGTATTTT
CASSLNLIGTGDTQYF
>.|TRBJ2-5|14|many|TRBV20-1
TGCAGTGCTAGGGACCCGTGGGGGGAGGAGACCCAGTACTTC
CSARDPWGEETQYF
>.|TRBJ2-7|13|.|TRBV15
TGTGCCACCAGCAGACTAGATTCTGGCGAGCAGTACTTC
CATSRLDSGEQYF
>.|TRBJ2-3|14|few|TRBV20-1
TGCAGTGCTAGAGACCCCCGGTACACAGATACGCAGTATTTT
CSARDPRYTDTQYF
>TRBD1|TRBJ2-4|15|few|TRBV5-1
TGCGCCAGCAGCTTTGAACACAGGGGGTTTGACATTCAGTACTTC
CASSFEHRGFDIQYF
>.|TRBJ2-2|14|.|TRBV11-2
TGTGCCAGCAGCTTCTGGACGAACACCGGGGAGCTGTTTTTT
CASSFWTNTGELFF
>.|TRBJ2-2|15|few|TRBV6-1
TGTGCCAGCACCCCGGGGCGGAGCCGCACCGGGGAGCTGTTTTTT
CASTPGRSRTGELFF
>.|TRBJ2-3|14|few|TRBV20-1
TGCAGTGCTAGGGGACCCCTCGGCACAGATACGCAGTATTTT
CSARGPLGTDTQYF
>.|TRBJ1-1|10|few|TRBV20-1
TGCAGTGCGCGAGTGGCTGAAGCTTTCTTT
CSARVAEAFF
>.|TRBJ2-3|14|many|TRBV5-1
TGCGCCAGCAGCTTGCAGCGGGGCACAGATACGCAGTATTTT
CASSLQRGTDTQYF
>.|TRBJ2-6|14|few|TRBV20-1
TGCAGTGCTCCCCCATCATCTGGGGCCAACGTCCTGACTTTC
CSAPPSSGANVLTF
>TRBD2|TRBJ2-5|16|many|TRBV5-1
TGCGCCAGCAGCTTGATTAGCGGGAGTAACCAAGAGACCCAGTACTTC
CASSLISGSNQETQYF
>.|TRBJ2-3|11|many|TRBV3-1
TGTGCCAGCAGCCAAGCAGATACGCAGTATTTT
CASSQADTQYF
>.|TRBJ2-1|16|.|TRBV5-1
TGCGCCAGCAGTGACGGCGGCCTGGGGTCCTACAATGAGCAGTTCTTC
CASSDGGLGSYNEQFF
>TRBD2|TRBJ2-7|17|few|TRBV18
TGTGCCAGCTCAGAAGGGACTAGCGGGAGAGAAGGTAACGAGCAGTACTTC
CASSEGTSGREGNEQYF